This TCR beta chain came from a study of OX40 agonist ivuxolimab in advanced cancers. Notes on the study in general: Certain nonresponding patients likewise had low normalized T-cell clonal expansion. Specificity for antigen went undetermined in the expanded peripheral T cells.

Autoimmune disease history or systemic immunosuppression was exclusionary. The sampling schedule covered blood at baseline, cycle 4 day 1, and cycle 7 day 1. Libraries were prepared by immunoSEQ multiplex PCR; TCRdb keeps only in-frame clonotypes and omits some of them. The repertoire holds 74,000 or so clones, with 85% to 95% as singletons. V lost 5 bases to trimming and J lost 0 bases, with 20 bases between them. In germline, CDR1 is LNHDA, CDR2 SQIVND (reference sequence). The CDR3 is 17 amino acids. This clone has only one observation. The target antigen is unknown. The chain links TRBV19 to TRBJ2-7, with TRBD2 as a possible D gene (6 bases). The receptor's source is an adult with an advanced solid tumor such as melanoma, head and neck, liver or kidney cancer. This specimen was CD4+ or CD8+ T cells sorted from blood, taken in a trial of the OX40 agonist ivuxolimab. CDR3 in DNA: TGTGCCAGTAGTCTGAGTGCAGGGAGGCCCTCCTCCTACGAGCAGTACTTC. Translation gives CASSLSAGRPSSYEQYF.